Here is one T cell receptor (beta chain) with its context. The data are from a study of blood T cell repertoires in COVID-19. Participants were aged about 18 to 90 years, lived in under 25 US areas, and enrolled virtually. This CDR3 has 11 residues. Germline-derived CDR1 and CDR2 are DFQATT and SNEGSKA (reference sequence). V lost 6 bases to trimming and J lost 2 bases, with 7 bases between them. Using immunoSEQ multiplex PCR, the repertoire was profiled, and TCRdb retains in-frame clones only, with some absent. This sample carries about 160,000 clones, roughly 80% of them seen once, and the ten largest clones take roughly 6%.

Source material: PBMCs or T cells enriched from blood (not recorded which). V usage is TRBV20-1 and J usage is TRBJ1-2; D remains unclear. The clonotype was recovered from a woman aged 40 to 49 with acute COVID-19. CDR3 in amino acids: CSAGMNYGYTF. The DNA for the CDR3 is TGCAGTGCCGGGATGAACTATGGCTACACCTTC.